One and the same sample provided the 3 T cell receptor beta chains below, sequenced in a study of beta chain features in type 1 diabetes. Expressed TCRB transcripts got sequenced, as all isolated RNA was reverse transcribed. The data were produced by immunoSEQ multiplex PCR, yet TCRdb's version contains in-frame clones alone and is incomplete. The sample has fewer than 900,000 clones, roughly 15% seen once; the top ten hold roughly 0.025%. The specimen was naive CD4+ T cells from blood. These receptors were obtained from a woman aged 18-30 years in good health.

The chain links TRBV29-1 to TRBJ2-5; D perhaps matches TRBD1 (5 bases). CDR1 is SQVTM and CDR2 is ANQGSEA in the germline V gene. V was pared by 4 bases and J by 9 bases, with 21 bases between. This CDR3 has 14 residues. The CDR3 sequence: CSVATALGYAAQYF. CDR3 sequence (DNA): TGCAGCGTTGCGACAGCCCTAGGGTATGCGGCCCAGTACTTC.

This clone was found a few times. The chain couples TRBV4-3 to TRBJ2-2, with TRBD1 matching 8 bases. Germline V gene data show CDR1 as LGHNA and CDR2 as YSLEER. The CDR3 is made up of 16 amino acids. J lost 4 bases, V lost 0 bases, and 4 bases had no gene match. CDR3 DNA: TGCGCCAGCAGCCAAGATCAAACAGGGGGCACCGGGGAGCTGTTTTTT. Translation gives CASSQDQTGGTGELFF.

This clone was counted between two and nine times. The chain employs TRBV7-2 and TRBJ1-5; weak D call: TRBD1 (5 bases). Per germline, CDR1 SGHTA and CDR2 FQGNSA. V was pared by 3 bases and J by 1 base, with 10 bases between. CDR3 length: 15 amino acids. The CDR3 is CASSFSGPSNQPQHF. CDR3 coding DNA: TGTGCCAGCAGCTTCTCAGGGCCGAGCAATCAGCCCCAGCATTTT.